This T cell receptor beta chain is drawn from a study of OX40 agonist ivuxolimab in advanced cancers. The table came from immunoSEQ multiplex PCR; TCRdb's copy has only in-frame clones and leaves some out. The sample holds around 89,000 clones, approximately 91% seen once. V gave up 4 bases and J gave up 6 bases, with 10 bases separating them. This CDR3 has 11 amino acids. Germline values: CDR1 SQVTM, CDR2 ANQGSEA. This clonotype originated in an adult with an advanced solid tumor such as melanoma, head and neck, liver or kidney cancer. Sequences were derived from CD4+ or CD8+ T cells sorted from blood, sampled in a trial of the OX40 agonist ivuxolimab. The rearrangement uses TRBV29-1 and TRBJ2-7, with D perhaps matching TRBD1 or TRBD2 (5 bases each). The CDR3, as DNA: TGCAGCGTTGGGGACCGCGGCGAGCAGTACTTC. Protein: CSVGDRGEQYF.